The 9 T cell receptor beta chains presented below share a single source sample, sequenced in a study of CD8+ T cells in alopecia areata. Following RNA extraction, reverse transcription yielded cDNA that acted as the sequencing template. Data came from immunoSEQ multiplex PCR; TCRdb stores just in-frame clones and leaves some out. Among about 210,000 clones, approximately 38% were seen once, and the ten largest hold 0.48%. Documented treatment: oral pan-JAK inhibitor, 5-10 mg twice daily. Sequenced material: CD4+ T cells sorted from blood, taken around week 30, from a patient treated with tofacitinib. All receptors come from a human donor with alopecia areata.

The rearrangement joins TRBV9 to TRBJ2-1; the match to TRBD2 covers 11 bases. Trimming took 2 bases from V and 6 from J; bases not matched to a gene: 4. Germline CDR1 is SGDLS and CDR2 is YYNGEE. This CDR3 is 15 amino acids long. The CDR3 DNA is TGTGCCAGCAGCGTTAGCGGGGGGGCTAGCAATGAGCAGTTCTTC. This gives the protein CASSVSGGASNEQFF.

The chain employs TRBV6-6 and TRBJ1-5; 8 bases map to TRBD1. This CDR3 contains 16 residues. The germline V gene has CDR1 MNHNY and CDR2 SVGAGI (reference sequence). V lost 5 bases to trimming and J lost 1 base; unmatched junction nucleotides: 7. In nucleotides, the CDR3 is TGTGCCAGCAGTCCCGGACAGGGACTCAGCAATCAGCCCCAGCATTTT. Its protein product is CASSPGQGLSNQPQHF.

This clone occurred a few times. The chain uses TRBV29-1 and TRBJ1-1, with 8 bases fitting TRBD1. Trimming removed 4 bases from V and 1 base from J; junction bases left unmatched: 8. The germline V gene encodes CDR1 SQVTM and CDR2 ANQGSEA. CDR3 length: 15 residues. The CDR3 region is CSVVRGLAPNTEAFF. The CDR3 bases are TGCAGCGTTGTCAGGGGGCTTGCTCCGAACACTGAAGCTTTCTTT.

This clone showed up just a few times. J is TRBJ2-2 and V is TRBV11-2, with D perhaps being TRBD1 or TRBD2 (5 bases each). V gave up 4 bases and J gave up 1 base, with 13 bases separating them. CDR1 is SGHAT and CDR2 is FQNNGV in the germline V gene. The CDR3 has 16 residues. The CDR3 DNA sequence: TGTGCCAGCAGCTCCTCCGGGACCCTGAACACCGGGGAGCTGTTTTTT. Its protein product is CASSSSGTLNTGELFF.

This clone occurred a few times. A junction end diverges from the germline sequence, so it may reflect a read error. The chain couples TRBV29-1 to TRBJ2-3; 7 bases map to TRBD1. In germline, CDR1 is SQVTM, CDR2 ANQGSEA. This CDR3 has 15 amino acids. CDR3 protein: CSVKEGARGTDTQYF. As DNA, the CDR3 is TGCAGCGTTAAAGAGGGGGCGCGAGGCACAGATACGCAGTATTTT.

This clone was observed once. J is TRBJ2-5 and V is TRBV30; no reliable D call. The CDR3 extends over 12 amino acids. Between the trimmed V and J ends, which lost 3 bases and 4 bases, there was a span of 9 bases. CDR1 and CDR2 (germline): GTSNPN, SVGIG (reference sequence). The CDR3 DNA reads TGTGCCTGGAGAGGCTTAGGAGAGACCCAGTACTTC. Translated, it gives CAWRGLGETQYF.

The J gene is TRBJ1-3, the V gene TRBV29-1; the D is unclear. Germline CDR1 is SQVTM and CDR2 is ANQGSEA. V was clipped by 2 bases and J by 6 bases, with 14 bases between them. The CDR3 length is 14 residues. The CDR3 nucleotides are TGCAGCGTTGAAATCCGTACTTCGGAAAACACCATATATTTT. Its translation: CSVEIRTSENTIYF.

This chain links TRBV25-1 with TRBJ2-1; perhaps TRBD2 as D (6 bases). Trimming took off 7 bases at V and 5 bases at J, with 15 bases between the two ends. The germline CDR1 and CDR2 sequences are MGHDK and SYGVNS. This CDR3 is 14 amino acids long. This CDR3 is CASKGPGLHNEQFF. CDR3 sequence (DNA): TGTGCCAGCAAAGGACCGGGACTCCACAATGAGCAGTTCTTC.

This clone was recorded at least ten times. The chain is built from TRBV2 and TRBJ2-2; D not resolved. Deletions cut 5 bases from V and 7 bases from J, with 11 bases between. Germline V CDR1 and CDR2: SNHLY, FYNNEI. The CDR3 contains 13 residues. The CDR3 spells CASSSQLIGELFF. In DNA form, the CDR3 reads TGTGCCAGCAGTTCCCAGCTGATCGGGGAGCTGTTTTTT.